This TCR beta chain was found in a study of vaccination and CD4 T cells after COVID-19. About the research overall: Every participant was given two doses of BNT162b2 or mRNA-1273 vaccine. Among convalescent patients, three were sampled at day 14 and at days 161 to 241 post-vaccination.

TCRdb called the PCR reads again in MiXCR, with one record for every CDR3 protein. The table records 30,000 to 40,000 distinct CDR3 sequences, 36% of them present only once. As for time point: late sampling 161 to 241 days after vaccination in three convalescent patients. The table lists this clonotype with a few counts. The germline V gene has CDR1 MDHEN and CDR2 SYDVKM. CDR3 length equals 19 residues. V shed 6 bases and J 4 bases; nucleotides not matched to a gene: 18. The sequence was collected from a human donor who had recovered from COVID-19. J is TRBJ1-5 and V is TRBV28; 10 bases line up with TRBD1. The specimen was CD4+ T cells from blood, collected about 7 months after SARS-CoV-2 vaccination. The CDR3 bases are TGTGCCAGCAGACCCTTTACGGGACAGGGGCTTGGAGGGAATCAGCCCCAGCATTTT. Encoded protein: CASRPFTGQGLGGNQPQHF.